The 29 T cell receptor beta chains in this list originate from one sample, sequenced in a study of cytomegalovirus exposure and HLA in healthy donors. Primers for the PCR totalled 60 Vbeta and 13 Jbeta. Method: immunoSEQ multiplex PCR; TCRdb's copy keeps in-frame clones and lacks some. The sample records fewer than 250,000 clones, approximately 78% being singletons. Sequenced: PBMCs. The receptor set was obtained from a young woman in good health and CMV-seropositive.

The genes are TRBV5-1 and TRBJ2-1; 11 bases match TRBD2. V shed 2 bases, J shed 5 bases, and the junction held 9 bases outside the gene matches. CDR3 length: 17 amino acids. Germline CDR1 reads SGHRS; CDR2 reads YFSETQ. CDR3 sequence reads: CASSFASGGPGHNEQFF. The CDR3 nucleotides read TGCGCCAGCAGCTTCGCTAGCGGGGGGCCGGGACACAATGAGCAGTTCTTC.

V is TRBV12-5 and J is TRBJ2-7, with a weak D call TRBD1 (6 bases). V shed 6 bases and J shed 7 bases, with 16 bases lying between them. Per germline, CDR1 LGHNT and CDR2 FRNRAP. There are 13 residues in the CDR3. CDR3 bases: TGTGCTAGTGGCCATCCGCAGGGGAAAGAGCAGTACTTC. Amino acids: CASGHPQGKEQYF.

V gene TRBV6-1 combines with J gene TRBJ1-1; 8 bases align to TRBD1. There are 14 residues in the CDR3. Germline loops: CDR1 MNHNS, CDR2 SASEGT. Trimming removed 2 bases from V and 6 bases from J; junction bases left unmatched: 5. CDR3 sequence (DNA): TGTGCCAGCAGTGAAAACAGGGGGACCGCTGAAGCTTTCTTT. This gives the protein CASSENRGTAEAFF.

This clone was counted a few times. This rearrangement joins TRBV4-1 to TRBJ1-1; 8 bases are a match to TRBD1. The CDR3 is made up of 15 amino acids. J lost 1 base, V lost 6 bases, and 7 bases had no gene match. Germline loops: CDR1 MGHRA, CDR2 YSYEKL. The DNA for the CDR3 is TGCGCCAGCAGTTATCGGGACAGGTCGAACACTGAAGCTTTCTTT. Translated, it gives CASSYRDRSNTEAFF.

This clone was observed a single time. The chain is built from TRBV5-1 and TRBJ2-5, with 8 bases that match TRBD2. V shed 3 bases and J 2 bases; nucleotides not matched to a gene: 3. Germline V gene sequence: CDR1 SGHRS, CDR2 YFSETQ. The CDR3 consists of 14 residues. CDR3 protein: CASSSSGLQETQYF. The CDR3 DNA follows: TGCGCCAGCAGCTCTAGCGGGTTACAAGAGACCCAGTACTTC.

J is TRBJ2-2 and V is TRBV29-1; D possibly corresponds to TRBD1 (5 bases). Germline V gene sequence: CDR1 SQVTM, CDR2 ANQGSEA. This CDR3 comprises 13 residues. V was pared by 6 bases and J by 2 bases, with 10 bases between. CDR3 sequence reads: CSVTDTNTGELFF. In DNA, the CDR3 is TGCAGCGTCACGGACACAAACACCGGGGAGCTGTTTTTT.

V gene TRBV6-6 combines with J gene TRBJ1-5; D unresolved. Germline CDR1 is MNHNY and CDR2 is SVGAGI (reference sequence). The CDR3 runs to 13 residues. V lost 6 bases to trimming and J lost 5 bases, with 11 bases between them. This CDR3 is CASSPGRYQPQHF. DNA of the CDR3: TGTGCCAGCAGCCCTGGGCGTTATCAGCCCCAGCATTTT.

This clone has just one count. V gene TRBV30 combines with J gene TRBJ2-7; 8 positions agree with TRBD1. With V trimmed by 3 bases and J by 8 bases, 6 bases remained unmatched. The length of the CDR3 is 12 residues. The germline V gene encodes CDR1 GTSNPN and CDR2 SVGIG (reference sequence). The DNA of the CDR3 is TGTGCCTGGAGAGACAGGGGAGTCCAGCAGTACTTC. Its translation is CAWRDRGVQQYF.

The chain is built from TRBV7-9 and TRBJ1-6; 7 bases line up with TRBD1. This CDR3 is built from 16 residues. Germline V CDR1 and CDR2: SEHNR, FQNEAQ (reference sequence). J was trimmed by 0 bases and V by 6 bases; bases with no gene match: 5. CDR3 nucleotides: TGTGCCAGCAGTGGACAGGCGAGCTCCTATAATTCACCCCTCCACTTT. Its protein product is CASSGQASSYNSPLHF.

CDR3 protein: CASSFYQGGTGVEAFF. CDR3 DNA sequence: TGTGCCAGCAGCTTCTACCAAGGAGGGACAGGGGTTGAAGCTTTCTTT. The chain is built from TRBV13 and TRBJ1-1, with 10 positions matching TRBD1. Losses at the gene ends were 3 bases for V and 7 bases for J; bases not matched to a gene: 11. The CDR3 has 16 amino acids. The germline gives CDR1 PRHDT, CDR2 FYEKMQ (reference sequence).

The rearrangement joins TRBV10-3 to TRBJ2-3; 15 bases map to TRBD2. The CDR3 runs 18 residues. Germline lookup yields CDR1 ENHRY and CDR2 SYGVKD. Unmatched junction bases numbered 8, after V lost 7 bases and J lost 0 bases. CDR3 protein: CAITRTSGRDPSTDTQYF. CDR3 DNA: TGTGCCATCACCCGGACTAGCGGGAGGGATCCCAGCACAGATACGCAGTATTTT.

The CDR3 region is CASSPPRGRQTGELFF. The CDR3 DNA reads TGTGCCAGCTCACCACCTAGGGGGCGACAGACCGGGGAGCTGTTTTTT. J is TRBJ2-2 and V is TRBV18; 7 bases are shared with TRBD1. The CDR3 consists of 16 residues. Germline CDR1 and CDR2: KGHSH and LQKENI. Trimming removed 0 bases from V and 5 bases from J; junction bases left unmatched: 6.

The chain links TRBV9 to TRBJ2-5, with TRBD2 identical over 9 bases. The germline V gene encodes CDR1 SGDLS and CDR2 YYNGEE. The CDR3 is 15 amino acids. V lost 3 bases to trimming and J lost 3 bases; unmatched junction nucleotides: 6. DNA of the CDR3: TGTGCCAGCAGCGAGGGACTAGCCTTAAAAGAGACCCAGTACTTC. Its protein is CASSEGLALKETQYF. Full variable domain (outside the CDR3, taken from reference TRBV9 and TRBJ2-5): DSGVTQTPKHLITATGQRVTLRCSPRSGDLSVYWYQQSLDQGLQFLIQYYNGEERAKGNILERFSAQQFPDLHSELNLSSLELGDSALYFCASSEGLALKETQYFGPGTRLLVL.

J is TRBJ2-4 and V is TRBV11-3, with a possible D match to TRBD2 (5 bases). With 5 bases removed from V and 8 bases from J, the gap between germline ends came to 25 bases. Germline assignment: CDR1 SGHNT and CDR2 YENEEA. This CDR3 has 17 residues. CDR3: CASSPSRGSRNGYIQYF. The CDR3 DNA is TGTGCCAGCAGCCCTAGTAGAGGGAGCAGGAATGGGTACATTCAGTACTTC.

The chain recombines TRBV20-1 with TRBJ2-2; the D gene is possibly TRBD1 (5 bases). Trimming cost V 5 bases and J 5 bases, with 6 bases left between them. Germline loops: CDR1 DFQATT, CDR2 SNEGSKA (reference sequence). The CDR3 is 11 residues long. The CDR3 protein is CSAAGTGELFF. The CDR3 DNA follows: TGCAGTGCTGCAGGGACCGGGGAGCTGTTTTTT.

The chain joins TRBV19 to TRBJ2-7, with 7 bases matching TRBD1. The CDR3 length is 14 residues. The ends lost 6 bases at V and 2 bases at J; junction bases unmatched: 7. The germline V gene has CDR1 LNHDA and CDR2 SQIVND (reference sequence). The CDR3 loop reads CASSDRAKAYEQYF. CDR3 nucleotides: TGTGCCAGTAGCGACAGGGCGAAAGCCTACGAGCAGTACTTC.

The table lists this clone with a few counts. The rearrangement links TRBV5-1 to TRBJ1-3; no firm D call. This CDR3 has 14 amino acids. Germline V gene data show CDR1 as SGHRS and CDR2 as YFSETQ. V lost 0 bases to trimming and J lost 0 bases, with 4 bases between them. In DNA form, the CDR3 reads TGCGCCAGCAGCTTGGACAGCTCTGGAAACACCATATATTTT. It specifies CASSLDSSGNTIYF.

J is TRBJ1-5 and V is TRBV6-6; perhaps TRBD1 as D (6 bases). Trimming removed 6 bases from V and 3 bases from J, with 9 bases in between. The CDR3 loop spans 13 amino acids. Germline lookup yields CDR1 MNHNY and CDR2 SVGAGI (reference sequence). In DNA form, the CDR3 reads TGTGCCAGCAGCAGGGACACCAATCAGCCCCAGCATTTT. Translation gives CASSRDTNQPQHF.

V and J are TRBV4-1 and TRBJ2-2; tentatively, D is TRBD1 (6 bases). V was trimmed by 4 bases and J by 0 bases, leaving 21 bases between them. The germline V gene has CDR1 MGHRA and CDR2 YSYEKL. This CDR3 has 19 amino acids. The CDR3 region has the DNA TGCGCCAGCAGCCCGAGGGGGAAGGGGCGGGCTACGAACACCGGGGAGCTGTTTTTT. Amino acid sequence: CASSPRGKGRATNTGELFF.

The chain recombines TRBV27 with TRBJ2-1; 11 bases are shared with TRBD1. Germline-derived CDR1 and CDR2 are MNHEY and SMNVEV (reference sequence). The CDR3 consists of 14 residues. V gave up 5 bases and J gave up 8 bases; unmatched junction bases: 5. CDR3 loop: CASSHGTGGHEQFF. The CDR3 DNA follows: TGTGCCAGCAGTCACGGGACAGGGGGTCATGAGCAGTTCTTC.

This clone was detected a few times. The chain couples TRBV4-3 to TRBJ2-3; 10 bases match TRBD2. Losses at the gene ends were 0 bases for V and 4 bases for J; bases not matched to a gene: 4. This CDR3 has 16 amino acids. Germline CDR1 is LGHNA and CDR2 is YSLEER. The CDR3 is CASSQDVGTSADTQYF. The CDR3 bases are TGCGCCAGCAGCCAAGACGTAGGGACTAGCGCAGATACGCAGTATTTT.

This clone occurred a few times. The V and J genes are TRBV29-1 and TRBJ1-1, with D possibly TRBD1 on 5 matching bases. V was cut by 3 bases and J by 1 base, with 6 bases left in between. There are 12 residues in the CDR3. In germline, CDR1 is SQVTM, CDR2 ANQGSEA. CDR3 sequence: CSVEGPNTEAFF. CDR3 coding DNA: TGCAGCGTTGAGGGGCCGAACACTGAAGCTTTCTTT.

The chain joins TRBV13 to TRBJ2-3; D might be TRBD2 (5 bases). The CDR3 loop spans 14 amino acids. In germline, CDR1 is PRHDT, CDR2 FYEKMQ (reference sequence). Trimming took 5 bases from V and 6 from J, leaving 15 bases between them. CDR3 nucleotide sequence: TGTGCCAGCAGCCATGGGCGGGTTTTCGATACGCAGTATTTT. Translation: CASSHGRVFDTQYF.

V gene TRBV7-9 combines with J gene TRBJ2-2; D not resolved. CDR1 is SEHNR and CDR2 is FQNEAQ in the germline V gene (reference sequence). The CDR3 sequence is 13 residues long. Trimming removed 3 bases from V and 4 bases from J, with 6 bases in between. The CDR3 loop is CASSLTGTGELFF. The DNA for the CDR3 is TGTGCCAGCAGCTTGACGGGCACCGGGGAGCTGTTTTTT.

The V call is TRBV5-1, the J call TRBJ2-1; 11 bases agree with TRBD2. This CDR3 spans 15 amino acids. Germline assignment: CDR1 SGHRS and CDR2 YFSETQ. The junction had 2 bases not matched to a gene; V was cut back by 4 bases and J by 2 bases. DNA of the CDR3: TGCGCCAGCAGCGGGGGACTAGCGGCCTACAATGAGCAGTTCTTC. Amino acid sequence: CASSGGLAAYNEQFF.

Written as DNA, the CDR3 is TGTGCCAGCAGCTTAGACATGATGAACACTGAAGCTTTCTTT. Translation gives CASSLDMMNTEAFF. This chain connects TRBV7-9 to TRBJ1-1, with D unresolved. The V and J ends lost 1 base and 0 bases respectively, with 6 bases between them. Germline V gene data show CDR1 as SEHNR and CDR2 as FQNEAQ (reference sequence). This CDR3 has 14 amino acids.

This chain links TRBV30 with TRBJ2-7, with 8 nucleotides matching TRBD1. Germline V gene data show CDR1 as GTSNPN and CDR2 as SVGIG (reference sequence). The CDR3 has 15 amino acids. The V gene end was trimmed by 2 bases and the J gene end by 5 bases; junction bases not matched to a gene: 11. As DNA, the CDR3 is TGTGCCTGGAGTCCCATGGGCAGGGGGCTGGACGAGCAGTACTTC. It codes for CAWSPMGRGLDEQYF.

The V and J genes are TRBV7-9 and TRBJ1-4; 7 bases line up with TRBD1. This CDR3 spans 15 amino acids. Germline trimming cut 2 bases from V and 3 bases from J; bases unmatched to any gene: 3. Germline CDR1 SEHNR, CDR2 FQNEAQ (reference sequence). CDR3 DNA: TGTGCCAGCAGCTTACCCGGGACAGCTAATGAAAAACTGTTTTTT. Amino acid sequence: CASSLPGTANEKLFF.

The rearrangement links TRBV5-4 to TRBJ2-5; D possibly corresponds to TRBD2 (6 bases). The germline V gene has CDR1 SGHNT and CDR2 YYREEE (reference sequence). V lost 8 bases to trimming and J lost 4 bases, with 12 bases between them. The CDR3 totals 12 residues. This CDR3 is CARGDGGETQYF. The CDR3 bases are TGTGCCAGGGGGGACGGGGGAGAGACCCAGTACTTC.